Listed here are 15 T cell receptor beta chains from one sample, sequenced in a study of cytomegalovirus exposure and HLA in healthy donors. The PCR had 60 Vbeta and 13 Jbeta primers. Clones were read by immunoSEQ multiplex PCR, and TCRdb kept only the in-frame ones, dropping some. The table includes 100,000 to 150,000 clones, 65% to 85% detected once. The sequencing input was PBMCs. Receptors were obtained from a woman younger than 30 in good health and CMV-seronegative.

V gene TRBV29-1 combines with J gene TRBJ1-1; D gene uncertain. The CDR3 is 13 residues long. Trimming left V 6 bases short and J 1 base short, with 12 bases between. Germline values: CDR1 SQVTM, CDR2 ANQGSEA. The CDR3 is CSVDVGGNTEAFF. The CDR3 DNA reads as TGCAGCGTAGACGTCGGAGGGAACACTGAAGCTTTCTTT.

This clone was seen only once. This chain links TRBV28 with TRBJ2-1; 11 nucleotides align to TRBD2. CDR3 length: 12 amino acids. The trim removed 6 bases at V and 8 bases at J, leaving 0 bases unmatched. CDR1 and CDR2 from the germline V gene are MDHEN and SYDVKM. The CDR3 loop is CASRLAGDEQFF. The CDR3 DNA follows: TGTGCCAGCAGACTAGCGGGAGATGAGCAGTTCTTC.

V is TRBV7-9 and J is TRBJ1-2, with 9 bases aligning to TRBD1. With V trimmed by 2 bases and J by 8 bases, 6 bases remained unmatched. CDR3 length: 14 amino acids. Germline V gene lookup returns CDR1 SEHNR and CDR2 FQNEAQ (reference sequence). CDR3 DNA: TGTGCCAGCAGCTTATCCAACAGGGGGCGCGGCTACACCTTC. Amino acid sequence: CASSLSNRGRGYTF.

The chain employs TRBV30 and TRBJ1-2, with TRBD1 as a possible D gene (6 bases). Germline-derived CDR1 and CDR2 are GTSNPN and SVGIG (reference sequence). The CDR3 is 13 amino acids. Between the trimmed V and J ends, which lost 1 base and 6 bases, there was a span of 12 bases. CDR3 sequence: CAWSGVRGHGYTF. The CDR3 nucleotides read TGTGCCTGGAGTGGGGTGCGGGGGCATGGCTACACCTTC.

This chain connects TRBV19 to TRBJ1-1, with a tentative D call TRBD1 (6 bases). Trimming cost V 4 bases and J 5 bases, with 17 bases left between them. Germline CDR1 LNHDA, CDR2 SQIVND (reference sequence). The CDR3 covers 15 residues. DNA of the CDR3: TGTGCCAGTAGTACCTTCGGGGGGCAGAGGACTGAAGCTTTCTTT. Amino acid sequence: CASSTFGGQRTEAFF.

V and J are TRBV10-3 and TRBJ2-7, with 9 positions matching TRBD2. Trimming took 9 bases from V and 1 from J; bases not matched to a gene: 4. The CDR3 totals 13 residues. The V gene's germline CDR1 is ENHRY and CDR2 SYGVKD. CDR3 sequence reads: CAIRTSESYEQYF. CDR3 nucleotides: TGTGCCATACGGACTAGCGAATCCTACGAGCAGTACTTC.

V is TRBV2 and J is TRBJ1-5; possible D gene TRBD1, 5 bases. V lost 4 bases and J 0 bases, leaving 7 bases between the germline ends. CDR1 SNHLY and CDR2 FYNNEI come from the germline V gene. This CDR3 is built from 14 residues. The CDR3 here is CASSGQHSNQPQHF. The CDR3 DNA reads as TGTGCCAGCAGTGGACAGCATAGCAATCAGCCCCAGCATTTT.

CDR3 sequence: CAWKRRTPSRWRESHNEQFF. In nucleotides, the CDR3 is TGTGCCTGGAAACGTAGGACTCCCTCCCGCTGGCGGGAGTCCCACAATGAGCAGTTCTTC. This chain joins TRBV30 and TRBJ2-1; TRBD2 matches 7 bases. V dropped 4 bases and J dropped 5; count of bases not matched to a gene: 26. Germline V gene lookup returns CDR1 GTSNPN and CDR2 SVGIG (reference sequence). The CDR3 has 20 residues.

The chain links TRBV7-9 to TRBJ2-4; D call uncertain. The CDR3 spans 12 residues. Deletions cut 0 bases from V and 6 bases from J, with 3 bases between. The V gene's germline CDR1 is SEHNR and CDR2 FQNEAQ (reference sequence). The CDR3 DNA reads as TGTGCCAGCAGCTTAGCGGCAAACATTCAGTACTTC. This translates into CASSLAANIQYF.

The rearrangement links TRBV7-2 to TRBJ2-1; 8 positions agree with TRBD2. This CDR3 is built from 14 residues. Germline trimming cut 3 bases from V and 7 bases from J; bases unmatched to any gene: 5. Germline V CDR1 and CDR2: SGHTA, FQGNSA. CDR3 loop: CASSFSLAGNEQFF. The CDR3 nucleotides are TGTGCCAGCAGCTTTTCATTAGCGGGGAATGAGCAGTTCTTC.

This clone has only one observation. The gene calls are TRBV5-1 and TRBJ2-1, with 7 bases matching TRBD2. J gave up 7 bases and V 0 bases, and 7 bases lay outside the gene matches. Germline values: CDR1 SGHRS, CDR2 YFSETQ. The CDR3 is 15 amino acids. The CDR3 DNA follows: TGCGCCAGCAGCTTGGCCGGCGGGAGTTCTAATGAGCAGTTCTTC. Translated, it gives CASSLAGGSSNEQFF.

The chain joins TRBV18 to TRBJ1-2; TRBD1 aligns across 10 bases. V trimming: 3 bases; J trimming: 8 bases; junction bases outside the gene matches: 9. The CDR3 totals 15 residues. The V gene's germline CDR1 is KGHSH and CDR2 LQKENI. In DNA form, the CDR3 reads TGTGCCAGCTCACCCCTGGGACAGGGGAGTGACGGCTACACCTTC. The encoded protein is CASSPLGQGSDGYTF. Together with reference TRBV18 and TRBJ1-2, the CDR3 gives the full variable domain: NAGVMQNPRHLVRRRGQEARLRCSPMKGHSHVYWYRQLPEEGLKFMVYLQKENIIDESGMPKERFSAEFPKEGPSILRIQQVVRGDSAAYFCASSPLGQGSDGYTFGSGTRLTVV.

This clone came up once. The V call is TRBV5-6, the J call TRBJ1-2; D unclear. This CDR3 spans 12 amino acids. Looked up from germline, CDR1 is SGHDT and CDR2 is YYEEEE. V lost 5 bases and J lost 4, with 9 bases in between. The CDR3, as DNA: TGTGCCAGCAGTCTGAGGAGCTATGGCTACACCTTC. Its protein product is CASSLRSYGYTF.

The V call is TRBV10-3, the J call TRBJ2-1, with 9 positions matching TRBD2. There are 17 residues in the CDR3. V shed 0 bases and J 2 bases; nucleotides not matched to a gene: 5. Germline V gene lookup returns CDR1 ENHRY and CDR2 SYGVKD. The CDR3: CAISESFRTSAYNEQFF. The CDR3 nucleotides read TGTGCCATCAGTGAGTCTTTCAGGACTAGCGCCTACAATGAGCAGTTCTTC.

The CDR3 bases are TGTGCCTGGAGTGTCGGACTAGCCTCAGTAAACAATGAGCAGTTCTTC. This translates into CAWSVGLASVNNEQFF. The genes are TRBV30 and TRBJ2-1; 8 positions agree with TRBD2. CDR3 length: 16 amino acids. Germline CDR1 and CDR2: GTSNPN and SVGIG (reference sequence). Trimming removed 0 bases from V and 5 bases from J; junction bases left unmatched: 9.